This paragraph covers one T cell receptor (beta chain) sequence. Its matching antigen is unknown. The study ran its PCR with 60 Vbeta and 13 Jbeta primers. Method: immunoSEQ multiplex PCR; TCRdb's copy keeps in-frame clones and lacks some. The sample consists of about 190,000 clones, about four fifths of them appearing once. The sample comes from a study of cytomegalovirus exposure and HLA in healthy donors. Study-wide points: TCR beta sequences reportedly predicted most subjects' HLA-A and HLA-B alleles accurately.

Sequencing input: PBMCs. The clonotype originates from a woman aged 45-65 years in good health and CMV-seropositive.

CDR3 in DNA: TGTGCCAGCAGAGGACAGGGGCGGGGGGAGACCCAGTACTTC. Amino acid sequence: CASRGQGRGETQYF. V gene TRBV25-1 combines with J gene TRBJ2-5, with 9 bases aligning to TRBD1. The germline gives CDR1 MGHDK, CDR2 SYGVNS. Trimming at V came to 6 bases and at J to 5 bases, leaving 7 bases not matched to a gene. CDR3 size: 14 residues.